The sequence of this T cell receptor (beta chain) was determined in a study of vaccination effects on CD4 cells after COVID-19. Under the ViraFEST assay, PBMC were stimulated with viral peptide pools so that antigen-specific CD4+ T cells expanded. Sequencing was performed afterwards. Isolating CD4+ T cells followed about 11 days of culture. The cohort was immunized with two doses of either the BNT162b2 or mRNA-1273 vaccine. Sequenced by immunoSEQ multiplex PCR; TCRdb stores in-frame clones only, minus some. The sample carries tens of thousands of clones, more than 65% recorded once. There are 14 residues in the CDR3. V shed 4 bases and J shed 4 bases, with 11 bases lying between them. Looked up from germline, CDR1 is MNHEY and CDR2 is SVGAGI. This clone appeared once. Its specificity is not known.

The material sequenced was CD4+ T cells from PBMCs cultured with HCoV-NL63 spike peptides, taken after COVID-19 vaccination. The V gene is TRBV6-5, the J gene TRBJ1-5; D call uncertain. The receptor was isolated from a human donor who received a COVID-19 vaccine. CDR3 nucleotide sequence: TGTGCCAGCAGTTTGGACGCAGGAAATCAGCCCCAGCATTTT. This gives the protein CASSLDAGNQPQHF.